This T cell receptor beta chain appears in the sequencing data of a study of shared clonotypes between healthy human individuals. Regarding the study as a whole: What limited the represented genetic and exposure-history diversity was the small number of donors. Of the naive CD4 clonotypes, around 4.9% were shared across a few donors.

The CDR3 runs 17 residues. V was clipped by 0 bases and J by 6 bases; unmatched bases: 10. Germline V gene lookup returns CDR1 SGDLS and CDR2 YYNGEE. A remark on this clone: Its antigen remains unidentified.

Libraries were prepared by immunoSEQ multiplex PCR; TCRdb keeps only in-frame clonotypes and omits some of them. Found here are about 2,500,000 clones, approximately 92% of them singletons; the top ten hold more than 0.12%. Donors were Caucasian adults residing in Nashville, Tennessee, USA. The authors divided CD4+ cells into CD45RA+ naive and CD45RA-negative memory subsets. The source material was naive CD4+ T cells sorted from blood. Subset denoted: CD45RA+ positively selected. The sequence came from a young man in good health. V gene TRBV9 combines with J gene TRBJ2-3, with 10 nucleotides matching TRBD2. The CDR3 nucleotides are TGTGCCAGCAGCGTAGAAGCGGGGGGGCCGAGGTTGGATACGCAGTATTTT. Amino acid sequence: CASSVEAGGPRLDTQYF.